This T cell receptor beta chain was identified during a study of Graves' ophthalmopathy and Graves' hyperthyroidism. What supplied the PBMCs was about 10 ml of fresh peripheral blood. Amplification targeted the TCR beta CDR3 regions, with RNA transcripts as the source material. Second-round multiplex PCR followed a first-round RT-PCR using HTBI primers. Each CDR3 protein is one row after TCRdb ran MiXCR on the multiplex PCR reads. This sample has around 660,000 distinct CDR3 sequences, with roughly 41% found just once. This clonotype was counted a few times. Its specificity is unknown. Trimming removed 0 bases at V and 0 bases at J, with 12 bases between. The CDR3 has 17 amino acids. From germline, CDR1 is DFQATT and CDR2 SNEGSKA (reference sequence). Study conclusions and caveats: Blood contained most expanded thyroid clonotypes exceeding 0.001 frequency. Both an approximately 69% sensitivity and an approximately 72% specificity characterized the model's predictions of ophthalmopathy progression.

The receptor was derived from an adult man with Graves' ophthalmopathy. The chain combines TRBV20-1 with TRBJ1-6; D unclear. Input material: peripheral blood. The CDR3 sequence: CSARDRAISSYNSPLHF. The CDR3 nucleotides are TGCAGTGCTAGAGACAGAGCAATCAGCTCCTATAATTCACCCCTCCACTTT.